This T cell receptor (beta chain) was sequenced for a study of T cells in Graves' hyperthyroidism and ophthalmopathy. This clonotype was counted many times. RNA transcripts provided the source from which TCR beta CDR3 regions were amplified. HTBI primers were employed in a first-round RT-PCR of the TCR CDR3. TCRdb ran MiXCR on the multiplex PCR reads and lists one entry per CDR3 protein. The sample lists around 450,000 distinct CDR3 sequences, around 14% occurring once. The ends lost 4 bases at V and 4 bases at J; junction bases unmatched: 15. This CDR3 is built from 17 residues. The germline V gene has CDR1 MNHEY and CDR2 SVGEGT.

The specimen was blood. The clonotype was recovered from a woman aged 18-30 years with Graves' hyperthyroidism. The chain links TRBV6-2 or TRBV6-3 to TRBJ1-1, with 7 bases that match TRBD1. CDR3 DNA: TGTGCCAGCAGTTCGGACAAGGGGGCGCGGAAGTTCACTGAAGCTTTCTTT. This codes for CASSSDKGARKFTEAFF.